The sequence of this T cell receptor (beta chain) was determined in a study of cytomegalovirus exposure and HLA in healthy donors. Overall study: The early release's HLA-typed donors yielded approximately 85 million unique TCRs.

General study findings and limits: Immune exposure data for these donors was limited to CMV serostatus. A later analysis showed HLA-associated TCR beta chains outstripping equally common others in clonal expansion.

This donor lacks a recorded CMV serostatus. With 5 bases clipped from V and 11 bases from J, the junction kept 5 bases outside the gene matches. Germline-derived CDR1 and CDR2 are MNHNS and SASEGT. This CDR3 comprises 11 residues. Use of 60 Vbeta and 13 Jbeta primers characterized the PCR. Method: immunoSEQ multiplex PCR; TCRdb's copy keeps in-frame clones and lacks some. The sample has some 150,000 clones; roughly 77% are singletons. Details on this clone: The antigen is not known.

The rearrangement uses TRBV6-1 and TRBJ1-1, with TRBD1 matching 7 bases. Material for sequencing was PBMCs. The receptor was derived from a human donor in good health. DNA for the CDR3: TGTGCCAGCAGTAACAGGGGAAGCGCTTTCTTT. This gives the protein CASSNRGSAFF.